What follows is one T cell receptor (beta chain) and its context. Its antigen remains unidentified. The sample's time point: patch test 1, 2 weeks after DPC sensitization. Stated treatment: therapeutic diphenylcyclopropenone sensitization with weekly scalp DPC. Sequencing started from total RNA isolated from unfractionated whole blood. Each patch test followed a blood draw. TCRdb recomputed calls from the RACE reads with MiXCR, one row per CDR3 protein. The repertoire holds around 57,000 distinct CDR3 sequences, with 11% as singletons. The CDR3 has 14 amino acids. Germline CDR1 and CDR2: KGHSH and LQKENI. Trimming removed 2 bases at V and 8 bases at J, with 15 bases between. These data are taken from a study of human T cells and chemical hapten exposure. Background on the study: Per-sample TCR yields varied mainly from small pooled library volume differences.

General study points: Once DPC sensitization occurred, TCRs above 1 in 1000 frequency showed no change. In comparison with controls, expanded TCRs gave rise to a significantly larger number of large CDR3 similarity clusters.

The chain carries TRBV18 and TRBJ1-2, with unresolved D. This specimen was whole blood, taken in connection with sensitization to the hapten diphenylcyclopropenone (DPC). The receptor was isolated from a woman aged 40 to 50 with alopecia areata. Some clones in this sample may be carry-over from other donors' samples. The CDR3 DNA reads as TGTGCCAGCTCACCAAACAGTGGGATAGAGGGCTACACCTTC. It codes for CASSPNSGIEGYTF.